Given below is one TCR beta chain in context. No antigen is known for it. Deep was the level used in running the assay. Produced via immunoSEQ multiplex PCR; TCRdb's table is partial and in-frame only. This sample has some 2,000,000 clones, with about 95% found just once. The sample originates from a study of shared clonotypes between healthy human individuals. The junction had 12 bases not matched to a gene; V was cut back by 1 base and J by 3 bases. The CDR3 covers 17 residues. Germline V gives CDR1 SEHNR, CDR2 FQNEAQ (reference sequence). Study-level results: Apart from blood, nothing was sampled; tissue repertoires likely differ.

Positively selected for CCR7, the CD45RO-negative cells used as naive CD8 cells excluded terminally differentiated effector memory CD45RA+ cells. The chain carries TRBV7-9 and TRBJ2-7; 7 nucleotides agree with TRBD2. Sequencing used naive CD8+ T cells sorted from blood. This receptor was taken from a young man in good health. The CDR3 coding sequence is TGTGCCAGCAGCTTAGGTGATGGGACTAAGAGAAGCTACGAGCAGTACTTC. Residues: CASSLGDGTKRSYEQYF.